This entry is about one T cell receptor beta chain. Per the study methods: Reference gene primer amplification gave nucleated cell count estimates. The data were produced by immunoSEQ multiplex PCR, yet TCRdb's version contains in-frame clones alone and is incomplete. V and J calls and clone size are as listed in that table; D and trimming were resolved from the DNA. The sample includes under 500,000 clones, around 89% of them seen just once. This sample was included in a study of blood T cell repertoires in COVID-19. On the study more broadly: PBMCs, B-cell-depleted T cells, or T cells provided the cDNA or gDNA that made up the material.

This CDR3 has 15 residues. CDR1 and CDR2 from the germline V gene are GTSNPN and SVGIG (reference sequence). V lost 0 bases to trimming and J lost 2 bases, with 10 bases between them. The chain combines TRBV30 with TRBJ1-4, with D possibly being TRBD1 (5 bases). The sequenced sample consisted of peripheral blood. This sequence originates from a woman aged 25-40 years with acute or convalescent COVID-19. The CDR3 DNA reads TGTGCCTGGAGTGTATTAGGGGTGACTAATGAAAAACTGTTTTTT. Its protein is CAWSVLGVTNEKLFF.